The TCR beta chain described here comes from a study of graft-versus-host responses after intestinal transplantation. Study-wide points: Recipient marrow held GvH clones, some first seen in ileum or blood. Graft-versus-host to host-versus-graft clonal ratios in allografts were high in patients with graft-donor T cell macrochimerism.

With regard to this clone: Its antigen remains unknown.

Germline CDR1 and CDR2: KGHSH and LQKENI. V dropped 5 bases and J dropped 0 bases, with 17 bases sitting between them. The CDR3 is 16 residues long. Sequencing used immunoSEQ multiplex PCR; TCRdb keeps in-frame clones, though not all of them. The sample includes about 90,000 clones, over 85% of them seen just once. The chain employs TRBV18 and TRBJ2-7; D not resolved. Sequenced material: unstimulated CD4+ T cells sorted from spleen or lymph node cells, taken before intestinal transplant. This receptor was taken from a human donor who received an intestinal transplant. CDR3 residues: CASSSLGQVSSYEQYF. The DNA for the CDR3 is TGTGCCAGCTCATCCCTCGGGCAGGTATCCTCCTACGAGCAGTACTTC.